These T cell receptor beta chains were read from a single sample in a study of T cell changes during pregnancy in multiple sclerosis. Produced via immunoSEQ multiplex PCR; TCRdb's table is partial and in-frame only. Of 35,000 to 45,000 clones listed, over 75% are singletons. The source was CD8+ T cells from peripheral blood mononuclear cells, collected in the first trimester of pregnancy. The receptors stem from a female donor with multiple sclerosis, enrolled in a pregnancy study. The CDR3 runs from the conserved cysteine through the conserved F or W. The D gene is left open where the match is weak. Some rows have no size entry. The others give once, few or many, or a class for an expanded clone.

length | J | size | D | V | DNA | CDR3
15 | TRBJ2-1 | few | NA | TRBV4-2 | TGTGCCAGCAGCCAAGATAATGATGGGCCTAATTGGCCGTTCTTC | CASSQDNDGPNWPFF
15 | TRBJ1-4 | NA | NA | TRBV4-2 | TGTGCCAGCAGTGCCCCCGGAGGGAGGAATGAAAAACTGTTTTTT | CASSAPGGRNEKLFF
16 | TRBJ2-3 | NA | NA | TRBV9 | TGTGCCAGCAGCGTAGATCGGGGGTGGTACACAGATACGCAGTATTTT | CASSVDRGWYTDTQYF
15 | TRBJ2-1 | NA | TRBD1 | TRBV19 | TGTGCCAGTAGTAGCCCCTCAACAGGGGCGAATGAGCAGTTCTTC | CASSSPSTGANEQFF
15 | TRBJ1-1 | NA | TRBD1 | TRBV7-9 | TGTGCCAGCAGCTTGGGGACAGCTATGAACACTGAAGCTTTCTTT | CASSLGTAMNTEAFF
17 | TRBJ1-4 | NA | TRBD1 | TRBV4-2 | TGTGCCAGCAGCCAAGAGTGGCAGGGGGGCGCTAATGAAAAACTGTTTTTT | CASSQEWQGGANEKLFF
18 | TRBJ2-7 | NA | NA | TRBV4-1 | TGCGCCAGCAGCCAAGGGAGTCCCGGGACTTTAGGGGTCTACGAGCAGTACTTC | CASSQGSPGTLGVYEQYF
14 | TRBJ1-4 | NA | TRBD1 | TRBV27 | TGTGCCAGCAGTTTATTGGGACAGGGAGAAAAACTGTTTTTT | CASSLLGQGEKLFF
15 | TRBJ2-5 | NA | NA | TRBV7-6 | TGTGCCAGCAGCTTAGCGGGCAGCCATCAAGAGACCCAGTACTTC | CASSLAGSHQETQYF
15 | TRBJ2-7 | once | NA | TRBV5-6 | TGTGCCAGCAGCGTGCCCCGACAGGCCCTCTACGAGCAGTACTTC | CASSVPRQALYEQYF
12 | TRBJ1-5 | NA | TRBD1 | TRBV6-7 | TGTGCCAGCACCAGGGGGCGTCAGCCCCAGCATTTT | CASTRGRQPQHF
13 | TRBJ2-3 | NA | NA | TRBV7-3 | TGTGCCAGCAGCTCCCTAACCACAGATACGCAGTATTTT | CASSSLTTDTQYF
18 | TRBJ2-3 | many | TRBD2 | TRBV27 | TGTGCCAGCAGGGAAGGACTAGCGGGGAACCCGAGCACAGATACGCAGTATTTT | CASREGLAGNPSTDTQYF